These 4 T cell receptor beta chains came from one sample sequenced in a study of patients and donors after allogeneic stem cell transplantation. TCRdb analysed the RT-PCR reads with MiXCR anew, one entry per CDR3 protein. Here the sample spans 800,000 to 1,000,000 distinct CDR3 sequences, approximately 19% being singletons. Sequenced input: blood, either unsorted or a sorted T cell fraction (not recorded which). The source is a human donor who was either an allogeneic HSCT recipient or a stem cell or donor lymphocyte infusion donor (not recorded which). It is not recorded whose cells these are; they may come from a transplant donor.

This clonotype was seen more than once but under ten times. This chain links TRBV11-3 with TRBJ2-7, with D hard to call. Trimming shortened V by 6 bases and J by 12 bases, and 12 bases separated the two germline ends. Germline V gives CDR1 SGHNT, CDR2 YENEEA. There are 10 residues in the CDR3. CDR3 sequence: CASSGPLPYF. CDR3 bases: TGTGCCAGCAGTGGACCCCTGCCGTACTTC.

In this sample, this clonotype turned up a few times. V and J are TRBV15 and TRBJ2-2, with 7 bases aligning to TRBD2. The CDR3 sequence is 16 residues long. J was trimmed by 7 bases and V by 1 base; bases with no gene match: 9. The germline V gene has CDR1 LNHNV and CDR2 YYDKDF (reference sequence). CDR3 sequence: CATSRGLAGGVGELFF. DNA for the CDR3: TGTGCCACCAGCAGAGGATTAGCGGGTGGAGTCGGGGAGCTGTTTTTT.

V and J are TRBV7-8 and TRBJ1-3; D may be TRBD1 (6 bases). The V gene's germline CDR1 is SGHVS and CDR2 FQNEAQ. V lost 5 bases to trimming and J lost 3 bases, with 14 bases between them. The CDR3 has 15 amino acids. CDR3 residues: CASSLIQGSGNTIYF. Written as DNA, the CDR3 is TGTGCCAGCAGCCTCATACAGGGTAGTGGAAACACCATATATTTT.

This clonotype occurred a few times. The chain is built from TRBV15 and TRBJ1-1, with a possible D match to TRBD1 (6 bases). Trimming left V 0 bases short and J 3 bases short, with 17 bases between. This CDR3 is built from 17 residues. Germline V gene data show CDR1 as LNHNV and CDR2 as YYDKDF (reference sequence). The CDR3 is CATSRDQVRGSDTEAFF. CDR3 bases: TGTGCCACCAGCAGAGATCAGGTTAGGGGGTCGGACACTGAAGCTTTCTTT. Filled out from reference TRBV15 and TRBJ1-1, the complete variable domain reads DAMVIQNPRYQVTQFGKPVTLSCSQTLNHNVMYWYQQKSSQAPKLLFHYYDKDFNNEADTPDNFQSRRPNTSFCFLDIRSPGLGDTAMYLCATSRDQVRGSDTEAFFGQGTRLTVV.